What follows are 25 T cell receptor beta chains derived from one specimen sequenced in a study of OX40 agonist ivuxolimab in advanced cancers. Generated by immunoSEQ multiplex PCR, the TCRdb table keeps only in-frame clones and is missing some. The table has around 72,000 clones, 70% to 90% seen once. The material was CD4+ or CD8+ T cells sorted from blood, obtained in a trial of the OX40 agonist ivuxolimab. All receptors come from an adult with an advanced solid tumor such as melanoma, head and neck, liver or kidney cancer.

J is TRBJ2-2 and V is TRBV5-1; TRBD1 matches 7 bases. In germline, CDR1 is SGHRS, CDR2 YFSETQ. The CDR3 consists of 16 residues. With 4 bases clipped from V and 0 bases from J, the junction kept 6 bases outside the gene matches. CDR3 loop: CASSPQGPPNTGELFF. The CDR3 region has the DNA TGCGCCAGCAGCCCACAGGGGCCACCGAACACCGGGGAGCTGTTTTTT. The full variable domain, completed using reference TRBV5-1 and TRBJ2-2, is KAGVTQTPRYLIKTRGQQVTLSCSPISGHRSVSWYQQTPGQGLQFLFEYFSETQRNKGNFPGRFSGRQFSNSRSEMNVSTLELGDSALYLCASSPQGPPNTGELFFGEGSRLTVL.

The CDR3 loop reads CSVLTGGGDEKLFF. CDR3 sequence (DNA): TGCAGCGTTCTTACGGGGGGTGGAGATGAAAAACTGTTTTTT. This chain joins TRBV29-1 and TRBJ1-4; a possible D gene is TRBD1 (5 bases). The CDR3 length is 14 residues. Germline V CDR1 and CDR2: SQVTM, ANQGSEA. V lost 5 bases, J lost 6 bases, and 16 bases lay in between.

This chain joins TRBV27 and TRBJ2-1; D perhaps matches TRBD2 (6 bases). The CDR3 loop spans 13 amino acids. V gave up 8 bases and J gave up 8 bases, with 16 bases separating them. In germline, CDR1 is MNHEY, CDR2 SMNVEV (reference sequence). CDR3 in amino acids: CASQRRGRDEQFF. CDR3 coding DNA: TGTGCCAGCCAGAGGAGGGGCAGGGATGAGCAGTTCTTC.

This clone has a single count. The CDR3 nucleotides read TGTGCCAGCTCACCACTTGGGGGCACAGATACGCAGTATTTT. This codes for CASSPLGGTDTQYF. The chain has TRBV18 and TRBJ2-3; D not resolved. This CDR3 spans 14 amino acids. From germline, CDR1 is KGHSH and CDR2 LQKENI. V was clipped by 1 base and J by 1 base, with 6 bases between them. Looking up the rest from reference TRBV18 and TRBJ2-3 gives the full variable domain: NAGVMQNPRHLVRRRGQEARLRCSPMKGHSHVYWYRQLPEEGLKFMVYLQKENIIDESGMPKERFSAEFPKEGPSILRIQQVVRGDSAAYFCASSPLGGTDTQYFGPGTRLTVL.

This clone was seen only a few times. This chain uses TRBV10-3 with TRBJ1-2; a weak D match, TRBD1 (5 bases). Germline assignment: CDR1 ENHRY and CDR2 SYGVKD. The CDR3 runs 13 residues. Trimming cost V 7 bases and J 7 bases, with 16 bases left between them. The CDR3, as DNA: TGTGCCATCATAAGGTCGTCAGGGACTGGCTACACCTTC. Translating gives CAIIRSSGTGYTF.

This sequence joins TRBV5-1 and TRBJ1-1; TRBD1 matches at 7 bases. This CDR3 has 14 amino acids. Germline assignment: CDR1 SGHRS and CDR2 YFSETQ. After removal of 0 bases from V and 3 bases from J, the junction contained 2 bases not matched to a gene. Here the CDR3 reads CASSLGQGYTEAFF. In DNA, the CDR3 is TGCGCCAGCAGCTTGGGACAGGGATACACTGAAGCTTTCTTT. The full variable domain, its missing parts supplied by reference TRBV5-1 and TRBJ1-1, is KAGVTQTPRYLIKTRGQQVTLSCSPISGHRSVSWYQQTPGQGLQFLFEYFSETQRNKGNFPGRFSGRQFSNSRSEMNVSTLELGDSALYLCASSLGQGYTEAFFGQGTRLTVV.

The chain couples TRBV15 to TRBJ2-5, with D perhaps TRBD2 (6 bases). Germline V gene sequence: CDR1 LNHNV, CDR2 YYDKDF (reference sequence). This CDR3 is built from 16 residues. V was cut by 4 bases and J by 1 base, with 16 bases left in between. CDR3 DNA sequence: TGTGCCACCAGCAAGCGTCGGGACTGGCTCCAAGAGACCCAGTACTTC. Protein: CATSKRRDWLQETQYF.

The chain carries TRBV7-2 and TRBJ1-5; the D is unclear. This CDR3 is 15 amino acids long. V shed 1 base and J shed 3 bases, with 10 bases lying between them. Germline V gene data show CDR1 as SGHTA and CDR2 as FQGNSA. CDR3 DNA sequence: TGTGCCAGCAGCTTAGACATGAGGACCAATCAGCCCCAGCATTTT. As protein: CASSLDMRTNQPQHF.

This clone showed up just a few times. V and J are TRBV12-5 and TRBJ1-6; 9 nucleotides line up with TRBD1. Germline trimming cut 3 bases from V and 6 bases from J; bases unmatched to any gene: 6. The CDR3 is made up of 16 amino acids. Germline V CDR1 and CDR2: LGHNT, FRNRAP. CDR3 nucleotide sequence: TGTGCTAGTGGTTTCACAGGGGGCGCAGTTAATTCACCCCTCCACTTT. Translation: CASGFTGGAVNSPLHF.

The chain joins TRBV5-1 to TRBJ2-1; unclear D gene. Trimming shortened V by 0 bases and J by 2 bases, and 9 bases separated the two germline ends. The V gene's germline CDR1 is SGHRS and CDR2 YFSETQ. The CDR3 is 15 amino acids. This CDR3 is CASSLVGSAYNEQFF. For the CDR3, the DNA is TGCGCCAGCAGCTTGGTGGGGTCGGCCTACAATGAGCAGTTCTTC.

CDR3 DNA: TGTGCTAGTGGTTTGGCCGCGGGGGTCGGCTACACCTTC. Its protein is CASGLAAGVGYTF. The chain uses TRBV12-5 and TRBJ1-2, with TRBD1 as a possible D gene (5 bases). V was shortened by 1 base and J by 8 bases, with 11 bases between the two germline ends. The CDR3 is 13 amino acids. Looked up from germline, CDR1 is LGHNT and CDR2 is FRNRAP.

This clone occurred once. The chain couples TRBV7-3 to TRBJ2-1, with 11 nucleotides matching TRBD2. J gave up 3 bases and V 2 bases, and 3 bases lay outside the gene matches. Germline V gene sequence: CDR1 SGHTA, CDR2 FQGTGA. The CDR3 loop spans 16 amino acids. Here the CDR3 reads CASSLAGLAVYNEQFF. The DNA for the CDR3 is TGTGCCAGCAGCTTAGCGGGACTAGCGGTCTACAATGAGCAGTTCTTC. Drawing the rest from reference TRBV7-3 and TRBJ2-1, the complete variable domain is GAGVSQTPSNKVTEKGKYVELRCDPISGHTALYWYRQSLGQGPEFLIYFQGTGAADDSGLPNDRFFAVRPEGSVSTLKIQRTERGDSAVYLCASSLAGLAVYNEQFFGPGTRLTVL.

The chain carries TRBV6-5 and TRBJ2-1; D might be TRBD1 (6 bases). Trimming stripped 6 bases from V and 7 bases from J, with 19 bases between. CDR1 and CDR2 (germline): MNHEY, SVGAGI. This CDR3 is built from 15 residues. In nucleotides, the CDR3 is TGTGCCAGCAGCACCCGACAGGATAAAGGGAATGAGCAGTTCTTC. Its protein product is CASSTRQDKGNEQFF.

V gene TRBV2 combines with J gene TRBJ1-3; perhaps TRBD1 as D (6 bases). V was cut by 5 bases and J by 1 base, with 15 bases left in between. CDR3 length equals 16 residues. The germline V gene encodes CDR1 SNHLY and CDR2 FYNNEI. Here the CDR3 reads CASSQNREVSGNTIYF. The CDR3 bases are TGTGCCAGCAGTCAAAACAGGGAAGTATCTGGAAACACCATATATTTT. Filled out from reference TRBV2 and TRBJ1-3, the complete variable domain reads EPEVTQTPSHQVTQMGQEVILRCVPISNHLYFYWYRQILGQKVEFLVSFYNNEISEKSEIFDDQFSVERPDGSNFTLKIRSTKLEDSAMYFCASSQNREVSGNTIYFGEGSWLTVV.

The table lists this clone with a count of one. The V and J genes are TRBV7-8 and TRBJ2-3; D unclear. Germline loops: CDR1 SGHVS, CDR2 FQNEAQ. This CDR3 spans 13 amino acids. V gave up 0 bases and J gave up 2 bases, with 3 bases separating them. CDR3 amino acids: CASSLAHTDTQYF. The CDR3 DNA reads TGTGCCAGCAGCTTAGCGCACACAGATACGCAGTATTTT.

Details on this clone: A read error may explain this, as a much larger clone is one base away. This rearrangement joins TRBV7-2 to TRBJ2-5; no clear D. Judging by the DNA end, TRBJ2-7 fits better; the J call may be wrong. From germline, CDR1 is SGHTA and CDR2 FQGNSA. This CDR3 spans 12 amino acids. For the CDR3, the DNA is TGTGCCAGCAGCTTAGTCCCCCACGAGCAGTACTTC. Amino acids: CASSLVPHEQYF.

The chain couples TRBV29-1 to TRBJ2-2, with 12 nucleotides matching TRBD2. CDR1 is SQVTM, CDR2 ANQGSEA, per germline. V shed 6 bases, J shed 1 base, and the junction held 3 bases outside the gene matches. This CDR3 region has 15 residues. CDR3 nucleotide sequence: TGCAGCGTCCGGACTAGCGGGGTGAACACCGGGGAGCTGTTTTTT. Its protein is CSVRTSGVNTGELFF.

The gene calls are TRBV7-2 and TRBJ2-1, with D perhaps TRBD2 (5 bases). Between the trimmed V and J ends, which lost 1 base and 7 bases, there was a span of 14 bases. CDR1 is SGHTA and CDR2 is FQGNSA in the germline V gene. The CDR3 has 15 amino acids. The CDR3 sequence is CASSLGRLASNEQFF. CDR3 DNA: TGTGCCAGCAGCTTAGGTCGCCTAGCTAGTAATGAGCAGTTCTTC.

This chain links TRBV28 with TRBJ2-7; 8 positions match TRBD2. The CDR3 loop spans 15 amino acids. Germline V CDR1 and CDR2: MDHEN, SYDVKM. V trimming: 4 bases; J trimming: 6 bases; junction bases outside the gene matches: 11. The CDR3: CASSSTYGGAREQYV. The CDR3 region has the DNA TGTGCCAGCAGTTCCACATACGGGGGGGCGCGCGAGCAGTACGTC.

The chain links TRBV4-3 to TRBJ1-2; D is uncertain. The V gene lost 2 bases and the J gene lost 5 bases, with 6 bases spanning the gap. Germline V gene lookup returns CDR1 LGHNA and CDR2 YSLEER. CDR3 length equals 12 residues. As DNA, the CDR3 is TGCGCCAGCAGCCAAAACAGTTATGGCTACACCTTC. Its protein product is CASSQNSYGYTF.

The rearrangement joins TRBV28 to TRBJ2-4, with a weak D call TRBD2 (6 bases). Germline V gene sequence: CDR1 MDHEN, CDR2 SYDVKM. The CDR3 has 16 residues. Trimming took 2 bases from V and 2 from J, leaving 13 bases between them. CDR3 nucleotides: TGTGCCAGCAGTTTAGGGGGGTTACTAACCAAAAACATTCAGTACTTC. Protein sequence: CASSLGGLLTKNIQYF.

This sequence joins TRBV28 and TRBJ2-5; D is perhaps TRBD2 (5 bases). Trimming shortened V by 4 bases and J by 5 bases, and 20 bases separated the two germline ends. The CDR3 has 16 amino acids. From germline, CDR1 is MDHEN and CDR2 SYDVKM. CDR3 DNA sequence: TGTGCCAGCAGTTCTAGTGGGCCCGCGGGTGGCGAGACCCAGTACTTC. Its protein is CASSSSGPAGGETQYF.

The chain links TRBV7-2 to TRBJ2-5; 10 bases agree with TRBD2. Germline CDR1 SGHTA, CDR2 FQGNSA. The V gene end was trimmed by 1 base and the J gene end by 5 bases; junction bases not matched to a gene: 4. CDR3 length: 15 residues. CDR3 residues: CASSLDPAGGETQYF. The CDR3, as DNA: TGTGCCAGCAGCTTAGACCCAGCGGGGGGGGAGACCCAGTACTTC.

This clone was observed a handful of times. V is TRBV19 and J is TRBJ1-1; D is possibly TRBD1 (6 bases). The V end lost 1 base, the J end lost 5 bases, and 11 bases lay between the germline ends. From germline, CDR1 is LNHDA and CDR2 SQIVND (reference sequence). The CDR3 is 14 amino acids. CDR3 DNA: TGTGCCAGTAGTATAGGCGGGGGCAGGACTGAAGCTTTCTTT. Its protein is CASSIGGGRTEAFF.

The rearrangement joins TRBV19 to TRBJ2-4; D possibly uses TRBD1 or TRBD2 (5 bases each). CDR1 and CDR2 from the germline V gene are LNHDA and SQIVND (reference sequence). V was shortened by 5 bases and J by 6 bases, with 20 bases between the two germline ends. The CDR3 length is 16 residues. The CDR3 spells CASSPWLQGVGNIQYF. For the CDR3, the DNA is TGTGCCAGTAGTCCGTGGCTTCAGGGAGTCGGAAACATTCAGTACTTC.